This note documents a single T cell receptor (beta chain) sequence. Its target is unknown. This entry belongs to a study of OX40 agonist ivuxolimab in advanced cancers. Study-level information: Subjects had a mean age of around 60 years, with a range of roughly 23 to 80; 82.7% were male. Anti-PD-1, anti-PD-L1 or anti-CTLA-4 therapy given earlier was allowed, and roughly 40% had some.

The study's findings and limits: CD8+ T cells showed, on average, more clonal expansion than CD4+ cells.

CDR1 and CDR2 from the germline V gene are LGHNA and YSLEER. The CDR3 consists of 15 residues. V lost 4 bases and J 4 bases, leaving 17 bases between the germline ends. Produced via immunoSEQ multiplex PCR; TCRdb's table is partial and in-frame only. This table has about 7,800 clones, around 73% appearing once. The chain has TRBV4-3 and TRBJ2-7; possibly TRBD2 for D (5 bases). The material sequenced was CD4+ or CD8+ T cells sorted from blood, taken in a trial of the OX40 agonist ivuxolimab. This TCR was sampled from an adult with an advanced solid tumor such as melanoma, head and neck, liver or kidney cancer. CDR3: CASSLGIGSSYEQYF. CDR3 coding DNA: TGCGCCAGCAGCCTGGGTATAGGGAGTTCTTACGAGCAGTACTTC.